These 30 T cell receptor beta chains came from one sample sequenced in a study of shared clonotypes between healthy human individuals. Naive CD8 cells comprised CD45RO-negative, CCR7-positively selected cells, excluding terminally differentiated effector memory CD45RA+ cells. Produced via immunoSEQ multiplex PCR; TCRdb's table is partial and in-frame only. Of roughly 2 million clones detected, about 95% appear once; the ten largest clones hold 0.9% to 1.4%. Sequencing was performed on naive CD8+ T cells sorted from blood. The receptors were gathered from a man younger than 35 in good health.

The gene calls are TRBV5-1 and TRBJ1-1; TRBD1 matches at 11 bases. With 5 bases clipped from V and 6 bases from J, the junction kept 3 bases outside the gene matches. Germline V gives CDR1 SGHRS, CDR2 YFSETQ. CDR3 size: 13 residues. The CDR3 here is CASSGQGAPEAFF. The CDR3 DNA is TGCGCCAGCAGTGGACAGGGGGCTCCTGAAGCTTTCTTT. The full variable domain, with the rest looked up from reference TRBV5-1 and TRBJ1-1, is KAGVTQTPRYLIKTRGQQVTLSCSPISGHRSVSWYQQTPGQGLQFLFEYFSETQRNKGNFPGRFSGRQFSNSRSEMNVSTLELGDSALYLCASSGQGAPEAFFGQGTRLTVV.

This chain links TRBV7-8 with TRBJ2-3, with no clear D. V lost 5 bases and J lost 6, with 12 bases in between. Germline V gene sequence: CDR1 SGHVS, CDR2 FQNEAQ. The CDR3 is 13 amino acids. Written as DNA, the CDR3 is TGTGCCAGCAGCGAAGAACACGGGGATACGCAGTATTTT. Encoded protein: CASSEEHGDTQYF.

The V call is TRBV14, the J call TRBJ2-7; D is unresolved. This CDR3 has 13 residues. Per germline, CDR1 SGHDN and CDR2 FVKESK. Trimming removed 1 base from V and 4 bases from J, with 8 bases in between. The DNA of the CDR3 is TGTGCCAGCAGCCAAGGTATTCGGTACGAGCAGTACTTC. Its protein product is CASSQGIRYEQYF.

V usage is TRBV5-4 and J usage is TRBJ1-2; 9 bases line up with TRBD1. The CDR3 has 14 residues. The germline V gene has CDR1 SGHNT and CDR2 YYREEE (reference sequence). V lost 5 bases to trimming and J lost 3 bases; unmatched junction nucleotides: 5. The chain's CDR3 is CASRLDRGDYGYTF. CDR3 nucleotide sequence: TGTGCCAGCAGACTGGACAGGGGTGACTATGGCTACACCTTC. Together with reference TRBV5-4 and TRBJ1-2, the CDR3 gives the full variable domain: ETGVTQSPTHLIKTRGQQVTLRCSSQSGHNTVSWYQQALGQGPQFIFQYYREEENGRGNFPPRFSGLQFPNYSSELNVNALELDDSALYLCASRLDRGDYGYTFGSGTRLTVV.

Comment on this clone: Other DNA sequences from this sample encode an identical CDR3 as well. The rearrangement joins TRBV9 to TRBJ2-3; 7 nucleotides match TRBD1. Germline CDR1 reads SGDLS; CDR2 reads YYNGEE. The CDR3 loop spans 15 amino acids. The J segment lost 0 bases and the V segment lost 4 bases, leaving 5 bases of the junction unmatched. CDR3 loop: CASSPETGSTDTQYF. The CDR3 DNA reads TGTGCCAGCAGCCCCGAGACAGGGAGCACAGATACGCAGTATTTT.

V gene TRBV7-2 combines with J gene TRBJ1-4; TRBD1 is a possible D gene (5 bases). Per germline, CDR1 SGHTA and CDR2 FQGNSA. Trimming took 3 bases from V and 0 from J, leaving 11 bases between them. This CDR3 has 16 amino acids. CDR3 in amino acids: CASSFGGVATNEKLFF. Written as DNA, the CDR3 is TGTGCCAGCAGCTTCGGAGGGGTTGCAACTAATGAAAAACTGTTTTTT.

J is TRBJ1-2 and V is TRBV6-1; D may be TRBD1 (5 bases). This CDR3 is built from 17 residues. The V and J ends lost 2 bases and 4 bases respectively, with 20 bases between them. Germline V CDR1 and CDR2: MNHNS, SASEGT. The CDR3 region has the DNA TGTGCCAGCAGTGAACGGGCGGCCCGGCTGCAGGGCTATGGCTACACCTTC. Protein sequence: CASSERAARLQGYGYTF.

This chain links TRBV9 with TRBJ2-1; 11 bases agree with TRBD2. V lost 3 bases, J lost 0 bases, and 5 bases stayed unmatched. The CDR3 consists of 17 residues. The germline CDR1 and CDR2 sequences are SGDLS and YYNGEE. Here the CDR3 reads CASSAKTSGSSYNEQFF. The CDR3 DNA reads TGTGCCAGCAGCGCCAAAACTAGCGGGAGCTCCTACAATGAGCAGTTCTTC. Filled out from reference TRBV9 and TRBJ2-1, the complete variable domain reads DSGVTQTPKHLITATGQRVTLRCSPRSGDLSVYWYQQSLDQGLQFLIQYYNGEERAKGNILERFSAQQFPDLHSELNLSSLELGDSALYFCASSAKTSGSSYNEQFFGPGTRLTVL.

This clone was observed a single time. The same CDR3 can be traced to other DNA sequences in this sample. The chain recombines TRBV6-6 with TRBJ2-7; the match to TRBD2 covers 11 bases. V dropped 5 bases and J dropped 3; count of bases not matched to a gene: 0. The CDR3 is 13 amino acids. Germline V CDR1 and CDR2: MNHNY, SVGAGI (reference sequence). The CDR3 sequence: CASSTSGSYEQYF. CDR3 nucleotides: TGTGCCAGCAGTACTAGCGGGAGCTACGAGCAGTACTTC.

V and J are TRBV7-2 and TRBJ2-7; a weak D match, TRBD2 (5 bases). Trimming removed 5 bases from V and 2 bases from J, with 16 bases in between. The CDR3 extends over 15 amino acids. Germline V gene lookup returns CDR1 SGHTA and CDR2 FQGNSA. The CDR3 protein is CASSAFTGLTYEQYF. The CDR3 nucleotides are TGTGCCAGCAGCGCCTTCACTGGACTCACCTACGAGCAGTACTTC.

The chain combines TRBV2 with TRBJ2-7; D possibly corresponds to TRBD2 (6 bases). The V end was cut by 6 bases, the J end by 3 bases, with 21 bases between. Germline V gives CDR1 SNHLY, CDR2 FYNNEI. This CDR3 spans 16 amino acids. CDR3 DNA sequence: TGTGCCAGCAGCGAACCCCAGACCGTGCGGGGCTACGAGCAGTACTTC. It specifies CASSEPQTVRGYEQYF.

The chain combines TRBV29-1 with TRBJ2-3; D is perhaps TRBD1 (5 bases). Looked up from germline, CDR1 is SQVTM and CDR2 is ANQGSEA. V lost 2 bases and J 0 bases, leaving 9 bases between the germline ends. The CDR3 totals 14 residues. The CDR3 nucleotides read TGCAGCGTTGAAAAAGGGGCCAGCACAGATACGCAGTATTTT. This gives the protein CSVEKGASTDTQYF.

The chain couples TRBV14 to TRBJ2-7, with TRBD1 identical over 7 bases. V was pared by 5 bases and J by 6 bases, with 13 bases of the junction left unmatched. The CDR3 has 15 residues. Germline V gene sequence: CDR1 SGHDN, CDR2 FVKESK. The chain's CDR3 is CASSSLGGGPGEQYF. In nucleotides, the CDR3 is TGTGCCAGCAGCTCTCTAGGGGGCGGCCCTGGCGAGCAGTACTTC.

As concerns this clone: Additional DNA sequences in this sample encode the identical CDR3. V is TRBV19 and J is TRBJ1-1; no firm D call. Germline V gene sequence: CDR1 LNHDA, CDR2 SQIVND (reference sequence). The V end was cut by 6 bases, the J end by 1 base, with 6 bases between. The CDR3 totals 12 residues. As DNA, the CDR3 is TGTGCCAGTAGCAGACAGAACACTGAAGCTTTCTTT. It translates to CASSRQNTEAFF.

V usage is TRBV11-2 and J usage is TRBJ2-1, with TRBD2 as a possible D gene (7 bases). Germline V gives CDR1 SGHAT, CDR2 FQNNGV. CDR3 length: 16 amino acids. V was pared by 4 bases and J by 4 bases, with 17 bases between. The CDR3, as DNA: TGTGCCAGCAGCTCCGGAGGGGGAGGGGAATACAATGAGCAGTTCTTC. It translates to CASSSGGGGEYNEQFF.

The V gene is TRBV19, the J gene TRBJ2-1; D may correspond to TRBD1 or TRBD2 (5 bases each). The V end was cut by 5 bases, the J end by 11 bases, with 19 bases between. The germline CDR1 and CDR2 sequences are LNHDA and SQIVND (reference sequence). The CDR3 is made up of 14 amino acids. The CDR3 DNA reads TGTGCCAGTAGTCCCCTTGAGGGGCACGGTAAGCAGTTCTTC. Encoded protein: CASSPLEGHGKQFF. The entire variable domain, with the rest obtained from reference TRBV19 and TRBJ2-1, is as follows: DGGITQSPKYLFRKEGQNVTLSCEQNLNHDAMYWYRQDPGQGLRLIYYSQIVNDFQKGDIAEGYSVSREKKESFPLTVTSAQKNPTAFYLCASSPLEGHGKQFFGPGTRLTVL.

This chain connects TRBV28 to TRBJ2-5; D not certain. Looked up from germline, CDR1 is MDHEN and CDR2 is SYDVKM. The CDR3 spans 16 residues. Trimming cost V 0 bases and J 3 bases, with 14 bases left between them. The CDR3 DNA reads TGTGCCAGCAGTTTATGGGACCGAACACGGGAAGAGACCCAGTACTTC. It codes for CASSLWDRTREETQYF.

The rearrangement uses TRBV6-7 and TRBJ2-7; a weak D match, TRBD2 (5 bases). TRBV6-7 is placed among ORFs of uncertain function. V was trimmed by 0 bases and J by 2 bases, leaving 11 bases between them. The CDR3 has 15 residues. CDR3 protein: CASSYSTRVAYEQYF. The CDR3, as DNA: TGTGCCAGCAGTTACTCGACGAGGGTAGCCTACGAGCAGTACTTC.

J is TRBJ1-1 and V is TRBV30; D unclear. Germline V gene data show CDR1 as GTSNPN and CDR2 as SVGIG (reference sequence). CDR3 length: 13 amino acids. V was trimmed by 3 bases and J by 9 bases, leaving 17 bases between them. Here the CDR3 DNA reads TGTGCCTGGAGGTGGGGAGGTGGGGTGAAAGCTTTCTTT. Its protein product is CAWRWGGGVKAFF.

The chain employs TRBV30 and TRBJ2-7, with 11 bases aligning to TRBD1. After removal of 4 bases from V and 3 bases from J, the junction contained 8 bases not matched to a gene. From germline, CDR1 is GTSNPN and CDR2 SVGIG (reference sequence). The CDR3 covers 15 residues. The CDR3 sequence is CAWNLGTGGNYEQYF. In DNA form, the CDR3 reads TGTGCCTGGAATCTTGGGACAGGGGGAAACTACGAGCAGTACTTC.

This rearrangement joins TRBV7-8 to TRBJ2-3, with 10 bases fitting TRBD1. Germline V gene sequence: CDR1 SGHVS, CDR2 FQNEAQ. After removal of 5 bases from V and 13 bases from J, the junction contained 6 bases not matched to a gene. This CDR3 contains 12 residues. CDR3 nucleotides: TGTGCCAGCAGCCCGGACAGGGGGGATAAGTATTTT. Translation: CASSPDRGDKYF.

This rearrangement joins TRBV7-9 to TRBJ2-1; 9 bases map to TRBD2. Germline V gene lookup returns CDR1 SEHNR and CDR2 FQNEAQ (reference sequence). The CDR3 consists of 16 residues. V trimming: 5 bases; J trimming: 5 bases; junction bases outside the gene matches: 10. DNA for the CDR3: TGTGCCAGCAGCCCAATAGCGGGAGAGGGCCACAATGAGCAGTTCTTC. Translation gives CASSPIAGEGHNEQFF.

V usage is TRBV29-1 and J usage is TRBJ2-7, with no clear D. CDR1 SQVTM and CDR2 ANQGSEA come from the germline V gene. V was pared by 4 bases and J by 0 bases, with 13 bases between. CDR3 length: 14 amino acids. The CDR3 DNA reads TGCAGCGTTGGTTCTAACACAAACTCCTACGAGCAGTACTTC. It translates to CSVGSNTNSYEQYF.

J is TRBJ1-2 and V is TRBV5-6; D may be TRBD1 (6 bases). Trimming stripped 0 bases from V and 2 bases from J, with 8 bases between. This CDR3 has 14 amino acids. Germline CDR1 reads SGHDT; CDR2 reads YYEEEE. The CDR3 sequence is CASSLDRENYGYTF. The DNA for the CDR3 is TGTGCCAGCAGCTTGGACAGGGAAAACTATGGCTACACCTTC.

Remarks on this clone: This same CDR3 is encoded by further DNA sequences in the sample. This sequence joins TRBV6-5 and TRBJ2-1; no firm D call. V was trimmed by 0 bases and J by 6 bases, leaving 6 bases between them. From germline, CDR1 is MNHEY and CDR2 SVGAGI. The CDR3 runs 13 residues. This CDR3 reads CASSYSFGNEQFF. DNA of the CDR3: TGTGCCAGCAGTTACTCGTTCGGCAATGAGCAGTTCTTC.

A remark on this clone: The sample contains more than one DNA sequence encoding this CDR3. The genes are TRBV27 and TRBJ1-1; D ambiguous. Trimming took off 2 bases at V and 3 bases at J, with 7 bases between the two ends. This CDR3 has 13 residues. The germline V gene has CDR1 MNHEY and CDR2 SMNVEV (reference sequence). The CDR3 sequence is CASSLGVYTEAFF. As DNA, the CDR3 is TGTGCCAGCAGTTTAGGGGTTTACACTGAAGCTTTCTTT.

This chain joins TRBV11-2 and TRBJ1-4, with D tentatively TRBD1 (5 bases). The CDR3 consists of 15 residues. Trimming removed 2 bases at V and 6 bases at J, with 13 bases between. CDR1 is SGHAT and CDR2 is FQNNGV in the germline V gene. In DNA form, the CDR3 reads TGTGCCAGCAGCTTATCAGGGACCGGAGATGAAAAACTGTTTTTT. Its translation: CASSLSGTGDEKLFF.

J is TRBJ2-3 and V is TRBV6-5; TRBD2 matches at 11 bases. Germline CDR1 reads MNHEY; CDR2 reads SVGAGI. J was trimmed by 3 bases and V by 6 bases; bases with no gene match: 5. This CDR3 spans 15 amino acids. Here the CDR3 DNA reads TGTGCCAGCAGGTCGACTAGCGGGAAAACAGATACGCAGTATTTT. The encoded protein is CASRSTSGKTDTQYF.

With regard to this clone: This sample includes further DNA sequences coding for the same CDR3. The V call is TRBV27, the J call TRBJ1-5; maybe TRBD1 (6 bases). CDR3 length equals 14 residues. Germline values: CDR1 MNHEY, CDR2 SMNVEV (reference sequence). V lost 5 bases, J lost 0 bases, and 8 bases lay in between. DNA of the CDR3: TGTGCCAGCAGTCTACAGGGTAGCAATCAGCCCCAGCATTTT. Translated: CASSLQGSNQPQHF.

The V and J genes are TRBV15 and TRBJ2-7; TRBD2 matches at 7 bases. Germline lookup yields CDR1 LNHNV and CDR2 YYDKDF (reference sequence). The CDR3 has 13 amino acids. The junction had 7 bases not matched to a gene; V was cut back by 4 bases and J by 7 bases. As DNA, the CDR3 is TGTGCCACCAGCACTAGCGGAGCCGGGGAGCAGTACTTC. Protein sequence: CATSTSGAGEQYF.